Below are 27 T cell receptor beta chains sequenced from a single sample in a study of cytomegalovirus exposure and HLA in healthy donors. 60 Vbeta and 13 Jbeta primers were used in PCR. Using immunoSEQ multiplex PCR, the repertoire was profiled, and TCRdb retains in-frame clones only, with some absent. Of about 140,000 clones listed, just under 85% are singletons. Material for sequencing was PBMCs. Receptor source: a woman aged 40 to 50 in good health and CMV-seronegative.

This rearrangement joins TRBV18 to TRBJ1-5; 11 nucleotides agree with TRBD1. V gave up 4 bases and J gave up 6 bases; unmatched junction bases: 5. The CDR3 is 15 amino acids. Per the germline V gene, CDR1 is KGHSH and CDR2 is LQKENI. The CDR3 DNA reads TGTGCCAGCTCACGTGGACAGGGGGCGGGTCAGCCCCAGCATTTT. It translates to CASSRGQGAGQPQHF.

The CDR3 DNA sequence: TGTGCCAGCAGCGGCGGTATTTCCGGAAACACCATATATTTT. This gives the protein CASSGGISGNTIYF. J is TRBJ1-3 and V is TRBV9; no clear D. V dropped 3 bases and J dropped 4 bases, with 11 bases sitting between them. Germline loops: CDR1 SGDLS, CDR2 YYNGEE. This CDR3 has 14 residues.

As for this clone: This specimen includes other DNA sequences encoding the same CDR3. CDR3 sequence (DNA): TGTGCCAGCTCACCAGCGGAAGAGACCCAGTACTTC. Its translation: CASSPAEETQYF. J is TRBJ2-5 and V is TRBV18, with D unresolved. Per germline, CDR1 KGHSH and CDR2 LQKENI. The CDR3 is 12 residues long. Trimming pared 2 bases from V and 3 bases from J, leaving 4 bases between.

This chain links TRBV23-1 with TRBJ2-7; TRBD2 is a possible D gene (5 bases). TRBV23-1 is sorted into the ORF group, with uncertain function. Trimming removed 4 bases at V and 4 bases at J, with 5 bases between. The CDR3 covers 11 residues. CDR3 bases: TGCGCCAGCAGTCGGAGGTACGAGCAGTACTTC. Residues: CASSRRYEQYF.

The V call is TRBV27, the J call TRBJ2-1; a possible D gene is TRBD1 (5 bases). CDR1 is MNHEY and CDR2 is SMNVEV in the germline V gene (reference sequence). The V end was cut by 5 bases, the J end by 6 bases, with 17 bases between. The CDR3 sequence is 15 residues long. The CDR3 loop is CASSHGAGWGNEQFF. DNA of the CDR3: TGTGCCAGCAGTCATGGGGCAGGGTGGGGCAATGAGCAGTTCTTC.

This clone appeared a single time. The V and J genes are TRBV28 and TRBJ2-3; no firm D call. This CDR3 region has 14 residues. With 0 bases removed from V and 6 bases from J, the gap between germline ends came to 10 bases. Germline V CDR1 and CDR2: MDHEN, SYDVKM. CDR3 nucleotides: TGTGCCAGCAGTTTATGGCAGTCCGGGGATACGCAGTATTTT. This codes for CASSLWQSGDTQYF.

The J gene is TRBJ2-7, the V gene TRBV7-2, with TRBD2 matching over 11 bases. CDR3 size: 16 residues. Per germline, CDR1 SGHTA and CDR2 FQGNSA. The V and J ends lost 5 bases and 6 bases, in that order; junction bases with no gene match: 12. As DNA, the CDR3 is TGTGCCAGCAGCACAGGAAAACTAGCGGGAGTCGTCGAGCAGTACTTC. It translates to CASSTGKLAGVVEQYF.

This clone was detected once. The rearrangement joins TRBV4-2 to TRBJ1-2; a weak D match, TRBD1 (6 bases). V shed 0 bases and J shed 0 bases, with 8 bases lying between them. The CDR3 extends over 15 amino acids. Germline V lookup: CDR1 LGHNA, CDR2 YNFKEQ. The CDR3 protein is CASSQEQGANYGYTF. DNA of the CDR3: TGTGCCAGCAGCCAAGAACAGGGAGCTAACTATGGCTACACCTTC.

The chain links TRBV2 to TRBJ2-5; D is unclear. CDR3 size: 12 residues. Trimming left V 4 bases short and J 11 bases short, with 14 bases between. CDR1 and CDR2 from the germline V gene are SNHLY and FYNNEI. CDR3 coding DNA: TGTGCCAGCAGTGTCCCTGGTCCTAAGCAGTACTTC. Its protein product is CASSVPGPKQYF.

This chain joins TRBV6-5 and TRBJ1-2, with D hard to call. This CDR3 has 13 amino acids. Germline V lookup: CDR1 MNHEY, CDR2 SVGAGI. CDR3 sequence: CAHSAERYYGYTF. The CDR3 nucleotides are TGTGCGCACTCGGCAGAGCGGTACTATGGCTACACCTTC.

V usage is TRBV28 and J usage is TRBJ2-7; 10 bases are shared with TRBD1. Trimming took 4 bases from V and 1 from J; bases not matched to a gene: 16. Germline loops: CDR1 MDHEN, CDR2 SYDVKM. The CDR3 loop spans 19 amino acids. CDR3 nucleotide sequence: TGTGCCAGCAGTTCCTACCCGACCCTTGGGACAGGGGCTTCCTACGAGCAGTACTTC. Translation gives CASSSYPTLGTGASYEQYF.

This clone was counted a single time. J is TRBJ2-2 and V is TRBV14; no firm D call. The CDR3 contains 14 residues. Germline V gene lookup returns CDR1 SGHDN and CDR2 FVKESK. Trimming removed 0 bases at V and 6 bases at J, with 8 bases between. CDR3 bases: TGTGCCAGCAGCCAAGATTGGGCCGCCGGGGAGCTGTTTTTT. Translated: CASSQDWAAGELFF.

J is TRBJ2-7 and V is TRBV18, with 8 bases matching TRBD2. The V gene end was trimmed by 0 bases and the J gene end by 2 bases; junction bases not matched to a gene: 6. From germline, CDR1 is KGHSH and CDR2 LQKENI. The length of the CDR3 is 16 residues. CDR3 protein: CASSPPGTSGAYEQYF. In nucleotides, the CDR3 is TGTGCCAGCTCACCACCCGGCACTAGCGGAGCCTACGAGCAGTACTTC.

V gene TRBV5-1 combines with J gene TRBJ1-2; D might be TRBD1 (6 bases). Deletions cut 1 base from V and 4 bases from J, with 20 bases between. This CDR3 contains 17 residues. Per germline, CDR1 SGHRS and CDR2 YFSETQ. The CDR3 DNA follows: TGCGCCAGCAGCTTGACCGGACAGAATCAGGTGGGCTATGGCTACACCTTC. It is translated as CASSLTGQNQVGYGYTF.

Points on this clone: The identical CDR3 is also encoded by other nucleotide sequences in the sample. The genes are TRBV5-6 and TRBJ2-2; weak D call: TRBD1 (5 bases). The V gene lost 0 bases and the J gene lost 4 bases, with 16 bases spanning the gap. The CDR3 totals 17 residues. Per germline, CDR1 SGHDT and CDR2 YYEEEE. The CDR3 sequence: CASSLGTIGSGTGELFF. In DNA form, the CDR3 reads TGTGCCAGCAGCTTGGGGACAATAGGAAGTGGCACCGGGGAGCTGTTTTTT.

CDR3 DNA: TGTGCCAGCAGCTTATCTTCCAACCGACAGCTAAATCAGCCCCAGCATTTT. Amino acid sequence: CASSLSSNRQLNQPQHF. The chain links TRBV11-3 to TRBJ1-5, with D possibly matching TRBD1 (5 bases). Per the germline V gene, CDR1 is SGHNT and CDR2 is YENEEA. Between the trimmed V and J ends, which lost 2 bases and 4 bases, there was a span of 18 bases. The CDR3 runs to 17 residues.

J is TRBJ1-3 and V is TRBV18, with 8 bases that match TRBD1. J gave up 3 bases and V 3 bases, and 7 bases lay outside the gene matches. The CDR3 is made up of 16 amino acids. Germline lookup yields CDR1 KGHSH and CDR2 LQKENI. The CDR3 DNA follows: TGTGCCAGCTCACCGGGACAGGAAGTACTTGGAAACACCATATATTTT. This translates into CASSPGQEVLGNTIYF.

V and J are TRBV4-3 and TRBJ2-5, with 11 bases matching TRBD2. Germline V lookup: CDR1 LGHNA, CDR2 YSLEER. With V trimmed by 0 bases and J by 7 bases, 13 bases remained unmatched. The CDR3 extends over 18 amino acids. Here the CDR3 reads CASSQDHLAGGGSGTQYF. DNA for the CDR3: TGCGCCAGCAGCCAAGATCATCTAGCGGGAGGAGGTAGTGGGACCCAGTACTTC.

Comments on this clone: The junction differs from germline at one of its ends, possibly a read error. CDR3 sequence reads: CSSSLGLAEPYEQYF. As DNA, the CDR3 is TGTTCCAGCAGCTTAGGGCTAGCCGAGCCTTACGAGCAGTACTTC. V is TRBV7-9 and J is TRBJ2-7, with D possibly being TRBD2 (5 bases). The CDR3 has 15 amino acids. Germline V gives CDR1 SEHNR, CDR2 FQNEAQ (reference sequence). The variable domain in full, with the rest retrieved from reference TRBV7-9 and TRBJ2-7, is DTGVSQNPRHKITKRGQNVTFRCDPISEHNRLYWYRQTLGQGPEFLTYFQNEAQLEKSRLLSDRFSAERPKGSFSTLEIQRTEQGDSAMYLCSSSLGLAEPYEQYFGPGTRLTVT.

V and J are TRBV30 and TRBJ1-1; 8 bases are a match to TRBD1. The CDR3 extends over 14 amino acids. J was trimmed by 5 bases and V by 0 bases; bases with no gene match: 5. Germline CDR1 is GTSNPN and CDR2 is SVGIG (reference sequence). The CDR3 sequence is CAWSVTGGRTEAFF. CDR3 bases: TGTGCCTGGAGTGTAACAGGGGGACGGACTGAAGCTTTCTTT.

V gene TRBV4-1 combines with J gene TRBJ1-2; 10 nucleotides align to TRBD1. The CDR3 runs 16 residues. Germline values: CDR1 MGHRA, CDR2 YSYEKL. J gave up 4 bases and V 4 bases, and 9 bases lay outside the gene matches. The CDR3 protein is CASSPRSGQGFYGYTF. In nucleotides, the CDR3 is TGCGCCAGCAGCCCGAGGTCGGGACAGGGGTTCTATGGCTACACCTTC.

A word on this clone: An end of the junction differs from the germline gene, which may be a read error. The CDR3 spells CSSSFQGDYTF. DNA of the CDR3: TGTTCCAGCAGCTTTCAGGGGGACTACACCTTC. This sequence joins TRBV7-9 and TRBJ1-2; 7 positions agree with TRBD1. CDR1 is SEHNR and CDR2 is FQNEAQ in the germline V gene (reference sequence). The CDR3 sequence is 11 residues long.

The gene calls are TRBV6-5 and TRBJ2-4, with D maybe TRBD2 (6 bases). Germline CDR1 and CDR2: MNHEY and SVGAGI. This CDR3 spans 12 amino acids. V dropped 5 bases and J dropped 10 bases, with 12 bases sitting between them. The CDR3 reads CASSATTRIQYF. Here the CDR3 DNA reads TGTGCCAGCAGTGCGACGACTAGAATTCAGTACTTC.

The CDR3 sequence is CASSLVGTGSYEQYF. The CDR3 DNA follows: TGTGCCAGCAGTTTGGTCGGGACAGGGTCCTACGAGCAGTACTTC. This chain connects TRBV6-5 to TRBJ2-7, with 9 bases that match TRBD1. V lost 4 bases, J lost 1 base, and 5 bases stayed unmatched. CDR1 is MNHEY, CDR2 SVGAGI, per germline. This CDR3 spans 15 amino acids.

The CDR3 DNA follows: TGTGCCAGCAGCTTAGGAGGCCTGGGTACGCAGTATTTT. Its translation: CASSLGGLGTQYF. The chain joins TRBV7-9 to TRBJ2-3, with D unresolved. V was pared by 1 base and J by 8 bases, with 10 bases between. CDR3 length equals 13 residues. Germline CDR1 reads SEHNR; CDR2 reads FQNEAQ (reference sequence).

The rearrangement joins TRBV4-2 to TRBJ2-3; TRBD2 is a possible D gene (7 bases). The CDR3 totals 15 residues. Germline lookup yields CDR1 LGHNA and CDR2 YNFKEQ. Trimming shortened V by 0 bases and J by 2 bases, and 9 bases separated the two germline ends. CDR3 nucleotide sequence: TGTGCCAGCAGCCAAGATCGGGGGGCCACAGATACGCAGTATTTT. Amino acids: CASSQDRGATDTQYF.

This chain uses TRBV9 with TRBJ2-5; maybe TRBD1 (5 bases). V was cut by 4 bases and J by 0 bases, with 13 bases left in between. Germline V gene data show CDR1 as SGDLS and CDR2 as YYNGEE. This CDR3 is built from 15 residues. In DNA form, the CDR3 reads TGTGCCAGCAGCCTCCAGGGTAACCACCAAGAGACCCAGTACTTC. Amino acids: CASSLQGNHQETQYF.